Detailed here is one T cell receptor (beta chain). Antigen specificity is unknown. The record originates from a study of shared clonotypes between healthy human individuals. Study-wide findings and caveats: The sharing of roughly 5% of naive CD4 clonotypes was seen across a few donors.

Germline values: CDR1 SGHRS, CDR2 YFSETQ. This CDR3 region has 15 residues. V was cut by 1 base and J by 5 bases, with 15 bases left in between. At the deep level, the assay was run. Data came from immunoSEQ multiplex PCR; TCRdb stores just in-frame clones and leaves some out. The data show some 2,000,000 clones, approximately 94% seen once. CD45RO negativity and positive selection for CCR7 defined naive CD8 cells, a population that excluded terminally differentiated effector memory CD45RA+ cells. The healthy adult donors were HIV-negative and reported no recent acute infections or vaccinations. This sequence originates from a man between 18 and 35 years old in good health. The sample was naive CD8+ T cells sorted from blood. This chain connects TRBV5-1 to TRBJ1-1; maybe TRBD1 (5 bases). CDR3 bases: TGCGCCAGCAGCTTGAGGGGCAGGGAGGGAACTGAAGCTTTCTTT. Residues: CASSLRGREGTEAFF.